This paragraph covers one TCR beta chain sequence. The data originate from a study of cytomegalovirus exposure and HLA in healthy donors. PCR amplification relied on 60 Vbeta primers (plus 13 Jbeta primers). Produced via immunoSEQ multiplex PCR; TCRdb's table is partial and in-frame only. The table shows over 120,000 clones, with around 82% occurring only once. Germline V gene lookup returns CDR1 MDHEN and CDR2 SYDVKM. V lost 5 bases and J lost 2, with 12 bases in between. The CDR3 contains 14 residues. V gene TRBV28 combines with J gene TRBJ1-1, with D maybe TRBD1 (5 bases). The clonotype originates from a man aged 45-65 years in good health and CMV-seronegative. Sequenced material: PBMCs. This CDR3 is CASSPGGGNTEAFF. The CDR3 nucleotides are TGTGCCAGCAGTCCCGGGGGAGGTAACACTGAAGCTTTCTTT.